This TCR beta chain is from a study of cytomegalovirus exposure and HLA in healthy donors. Background on the study: Later, an analysis reported that the 100 to 150 validation repertoires had used the same platform as the approximately 660 first-cohort repertoires.

The germline V and J ends were trimmed by 2 bases and 9 bases, with 16 bases remaining between them. The germline V gene encodes CDR1 MDHEN and CDR2 SYDVKM. There are 14 residues in the CDR3. Only one count was recorded for this clone. Its antigen is as yet unknown. Study-level points and caveats: Published work reported that the classifier diagnosed cytomegalovirus status with high specificity and sensitivity.

Separate from the approximately 670-subject first cohort was the approximately 120-subject validation cohort, to which the donors belonged. Assay used: immunoSEQ multiplex PCR; TCRdb lists only in-frame clones, some missing. The sample comprises 200,000 or so clones, roughly 82% of which are singletons, and 10% to 15% rests with the top ten. Sequenced: PBMCs. This rearrangement joins TRBV28 to TRBJ1-2; D unresolved. This sequence was found in a woman aged 25 to 39 in good health and CMV-seropositive. The CDR3 DNA reads TGTGCCAGCAGTTTACAAATGAGGTATGGCAGCTACACCTTC. Its protein is CASSLQMRYGSYTF.